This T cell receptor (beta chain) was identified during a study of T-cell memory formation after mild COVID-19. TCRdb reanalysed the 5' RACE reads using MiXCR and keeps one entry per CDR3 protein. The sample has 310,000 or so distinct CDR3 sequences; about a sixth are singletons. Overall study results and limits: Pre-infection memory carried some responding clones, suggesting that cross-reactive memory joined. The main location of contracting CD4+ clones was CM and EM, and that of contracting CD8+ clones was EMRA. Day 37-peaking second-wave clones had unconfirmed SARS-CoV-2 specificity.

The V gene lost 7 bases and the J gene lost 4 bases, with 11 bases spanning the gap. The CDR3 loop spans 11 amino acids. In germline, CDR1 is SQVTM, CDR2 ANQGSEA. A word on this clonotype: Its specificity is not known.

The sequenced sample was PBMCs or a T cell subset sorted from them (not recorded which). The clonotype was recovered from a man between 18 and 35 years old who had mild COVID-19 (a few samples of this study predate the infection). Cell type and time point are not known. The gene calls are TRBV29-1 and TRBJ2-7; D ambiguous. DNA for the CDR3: TGCAGCGCAGCGACGGAGTACGAGCAGTACTTC. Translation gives CSAATEYEQYF.